The 7 T cell receptor beta chains listed next were all sequenced from one sample in a study of T cells in Graves' hyperthyroidism and ophthalmopathy. There were TCR beta CDR3 regions amplified from RNA transcripts. The HTBI primer set was used in a first-round RT-PCR of the TCR CDR3. TCRdb recomputed calls from the multiplex PCR reads with MiXCR, one row per CDR3 protein. The repertoire holds some 600,000 distinct CDR3 sequences, approximately 15% seen once, with almost 6% in the top ten. Sample: blood. Source of these receptors: a woman in her 30s with Graves' hyperthyroidism that later progressed to Graves' ophthalmopathy.

The chain joins TRBV6-2 or TRBV6-3 to TRBJ1-3, with D perhaps matching TRBD1 (6 bases). The CDR3 has 16 amino acids. V was trimmed by 4 bases and J by 0 bases, leaving 13 bases between them. CDR1 is MNHEY, CDR2 SVGEGT, per germline. The CDR3 bases are TGTGCCAGCAGTTTTCCCGGACAGTTCTCTGGAAACACCATATATTTT. Translation gives CASSFPGQFSGNTIYF.

This clonotype has only a few counts. This rearrangement joins TRBV7-9 to TRBJ2-1; perhaps TRBD1 as D (6 bases). Trimming left V 1 base short and J 2 bases short, with 18 bases between. Per the germline V gene, CDR1 is SEHNR and CDR2 is FQNEAQ (reference sequence). The CDR3 spans 18 residues. CDR3 DNA sequence: TGTGCCAGCAGCTTAGTTTCAATCAGGGGACCCCCCTACAATGAGCAGTTCTTC. The encoded protein is CASSLVSIRGPPYNEQFF. The variable domain in full, with the rest retrieved from reference TRBV7-9 and TRBJ2-1, is DTGVSQNPRHKITKRGQNVTFRCDPISEHNRLYWYRQTLGQGPEFLTYFQNEAQLEKSRLLSDRFSAERPKGSFSTLEIQRTEQGDSAMYLCASSLVSIRGPPYNEQFFGPGTRLTVL.

This clonotype was recorded a few times. A much more abundant neighbour one base away suggests this may be a read error. This sequence joins TRBV30 and TRBJ1-2; D is perhaps TRBD1 (5 bases). CDR1 and CDR2 from the germline V gene are GTSNPN and SVGIG (reference sequence). CDR3 length: 12 amino acids. The CDR3 is CAWSSQGDGYAF. In DNA, the CDR3 is TGTGCCTGGAGCTCGCAGGGTGACGGCTACGCCTTC.

This chain links TRBV6-5 with TRBJ1-6; TRBD1 aligns across 7 bases. J lost 9 bases, V lost 2 bases, and 10 bases had no gene match. CDR1 and CDR2 (germline): MNHEY, SVGAGI. The CDR3 sequence is 16 residues long. CDR3 DNA sequence: TGTGCCAGCAGTTACACCTCAGGGGGGGCGGGTTCACCCCTCCACTTT. Amino acid sequence: CASSYTSGGAGSPLHF.

This clonotype was detected many times. The chain carries TRBV28 and TRBJ1-2; 7 nucleotides match TRBD1. Trimming took 5 bases from V and 1 from J; bases not matched to a gene: 7. Germline assignment: CDR1 MDHEN and CDR2 SYDVKM. This CDR3 has 15 residues. The chain's CDR3 is CASSPTGPINYGYTF. The DNA of the CDR3 is TGTGCCAGCAGTCCGACAGGGCCCATTAACTATGGCTACACCTTC.

This clonotype was observed a few times. This chain joins TRBV3-1 and TRBJ2-6, with 11 bases matching TRBD2. Unmatched junction bases numbered 2, after V lost 1 base and J lost 0 bases. The CDR3 extends over 18 amino acids. Germline assignment: CDR1 LGHDT and CDR2 YNNKEL (reference sequence). CDR3 protein: CASSQGLAGSSGANVLTF. CDR3 nucleotides: TGTGCCAGCAGCCAAGGACTAGCGGGAAGCTCTGGGGCCAACGTCCTGACTTTC.

Many counts were recorded for this clonotype. This sequence joins TRBV7-9 and TRBJ2-1; no definite D call. The CDR3 runs 14 residues. V lost 4 bases to trimming and J lost 1 base, with 8 bases between them. The germline gives CDR1 SEHNR, CDR2 FQNEAQ (reference sequence). In nucleotides, the CDR3 is TGTGCCAGCAGCTGGAGCGCATCCTACAATGAGCAGTTCTTC. Amino acids: CASSWSASYNEQFF. The full variable domain, rest sourced from reference TRBV7-9 and TRBJ2-1, is DTGVSQNPRHKITKRGQNVTFRCDPISEHNRLYWYRQTLGQGPEFLTYFQNEAQLEKSRLLSDRFSAERPKGSFSTLEIQRTEQGDSAMYLCASSWSASYNEQFFGPGTRLTVL.